Listed below are T cell receptor beta chains from one sample, sequenced in a study of blood T cells in healthy people across ages. TCRdb reprocessed the 5' RACE reads via MiXCR and lists one record per CDR3 protein. The repertoire holds 500,000 to 700,000 distinct CDR3 sequences, with approximately 30% as singletons. Sequencing was performed on blood. These receptors all come from a woman of 80 years or more in good health. Both conserved end residues are trimmed from each CDR3. Each record gives: J gene, CDR3 length, V gene, CDR3 protein.

>TRBJ2-5|10|TRBV18
ASSPKRETQY
>TRBJ2-7|12|TRBV5-6
ASIRRTVNYEQY
>TRBJ2-7|11|TRBV13
ASNGGAQDEQY
>TRBJ2-2|13|TRBV15
ATSRDKQGTGELF
>TRBJ1-5|11|TRBV21-1
AIEGQEDQPQH
>TRBJ1-6|12|TRBV7-2
ASSATRLGSPLH
>TRBJ2-5|11|TRBV29-1
SVVGGGQETQY
>TRBJ1-1|12|TRBV5-6
AGSFPGGYTEAF
>TRBJ2-5|12|TRBV7-3
ASSLGGGNNEQY
>TRBJ1-2|13|TRBV7-2
ASSLGGQGPLGYT
>TRBJ1-2|14|TRBV6-6
ASSPVGGTVHYGYT
>TRBJ2-3|14|TRBV7-8
ASSLTGTESTDTQY
>TRBJ2-7|16|TRBV20-1
SAKSTLAGGMKPYEQY
>TRBJ2-6|17|TRBV15
ATSGLDSKLLSGANVLT
>TRBJ1-5|12|TRBV6-1
ASSVSQSDQPQH
>TRBJ1-1|10|TRBV5-6
ASSVDRTEAF
>TRBJ2-7|13|TRBV3-1
ASSPPQGALREQY
>TRBJ1-6|13|TRBV28
ASSLAAPSNSPLH
>TRBJ2-2|13|TRBV7-2
ASSPGPANTGELF
>TRBJ1-4|10|TRBV7-9
ASSQGGEKLF
>TRBJ1-1|12|TRBV9
ASSVAGANTEAF
>TRBJ1-5|13|TRBV19
ASSMAGGTNQPQH
>TRBJ1-2|12|TRBV27
ASSARPSRYGYT
>TRBJ2-4|13|TRBV7-9
ASSSTDSPKNIQY
>TRBJ2-7|18|TRBV6-5
ASSYPAPGLAGMSSYEQY
>TRBJ1-4|14|TRBV5-8
ASSLAPGAANEKLF
>TRBJ2-5|16|TRBV7-3
ASSALPISREVTQTQY
>TRBJ2-6|13|TRBV30
AWGVRGTGANVLT
>TRBJ2-1|15|TRBV4-1
ASSPPWAPPGGNEQF
>TRBJ2-5|12|TRBV28
ASRRPGDQETQY
>TRBJ2-5|13|TRBV5-1
ASSLSQGAGETQY
>TRBJ1-6|12|TRBV5-1
ASSWGEDNSPLH
>TRBJ1-5|13|TRBV7-2
ASSLLYSAGQPQH
>TRBJ2-4|11|TRBV19
ASMEGSKNIQY
>TRBJ2-1|13|TRBV6-5
ASRPGISSYNEQF
>TRBJ2-3|11|TRBV24-1
ATSKGAGDTQY
>TRBJ2-7|12|TRBV28
ASTLTGIPNEQY
>TRBJ2-5|14|TRBV7-2
ASSPIAGGPRETQY
>TRBJ2-5|14|TRBV7-9
ASSLGLAAFQETQY
>TRBJ1-2|12|TRBV7-3
ASSPNRGRYGYT
>TRBJ2-5|19|TRBV20-1
GARPVTRTGGWEGYQETQY
>TRBJ2-1|13|TRBV11-1
ASSLRTGSWNEQF
>TRBJ2-1|13|TRBV9
ASSEGGEASNEQF
>TRBJ1-2|12|TRBV27
ASRRGEGTYGYT
>TRBJ1-1|9|TRBV5-6
ASSLDSEAF
>TRBJ2-7|13|TRBV7-9
ASSSPDRGSYKQY
>TRBJ1-2|11|TRBV7-2
ASSPQTNYGYT
>TRBJ2-2|12|TRBV5-6
ASSLDSISGELF
>TRBJ2-7|15|TRBV12-3/TRBV12-4
ASSMEFYGTSSYEQY
>TRBJ2-7|16|TRBV20-1
SATAATGGAGGYYEQY
>TRBJ2-5|13|TRBV12-3/TRBV12-4
VSSLAGGGQETQY
>TRBJ2-2|11|TRBV6-5
ASSELGTGGLF
>TRBJ1-1|11|TRBV3-1
ASTQSGRDEAF
>TRBJ2-5|12|TRBV7-9
ASSLARIQETQY